These T cell receptor beta chains were read from a single sample in a study of cytomegalovirus exposure and HLA in healthy donors. Data came from immunoSEQ multiplex PCR; TCRdb stores just in-frame clones and leaves some out. The sample lists 150,000 to 200,000 clones; about three quarters were seen once. The specimen sequenced was PBMCs. The receptors derive from a female donor in good health and CMV-seronegative. The CDR3 runs from the conserved cysteine through the conserved F or W. Fields, in order: V gene, J gene, D gene, CDR3 protein. D genes are given only for firm matches.

v_call: TRBV5-1
j_call: TRBJ2-5
d_call: .
cdr3_aa: CASSLATSGETQYF

v_call: TRBV18
j_call: TRBJ2-6
d_call: .
cdr3_aa: CASSTLGTPPLSGANVLTF

v_call: TRBV15
j_call: TRBJ1-5
d_call: TRBD1
cdr3_aa: CATSRDRGRQPQHF

v_call: TRBV19
j_call: TRBJ2-1
d_call: .
cdr3_aa: CASSIEQSGYNEQFF

v_call: TRBV15
j_call: TRBJ1-1
d_call: .
cdr3_aa: CATSRPMTGNTEAFF

v_call: TRBV5-1
j_call: TRBJ2-5
d_call: .
cdr3_aa: CASSFRRGGRETQYF

v_call: TRBV30
j_call: TRBJ2-7
d_call: TRBD2
cdr3_aa: CACLGSGGPYEQYF

v_call: TRBV5-4
j_call: TRBJ1-4
d_call: .
cdr3_aa: CASSPTGSSTNEKLFF

v_call: TRBV30
j_call: TRBJ1-4
d_call: .
cdr3_aa: CAWSWREKLFF

v_call: TRBV28
j_call: TRBJ1-1
d_call: .
cdr3_aa: CASSLVAATNTEAFF

v_call: TRBV12-5
j_call: TRBJ2-1
d_call: .
cdr3_aa: CASGLGQGGEQFF

v_call: TRBV27
j_call: TRBJ2-7
d_call: .
cdr3_aa: CASRPSLVPTGVSYEQYF

v_call: TRBV2
j_call: TRBJ2-2
d_call: .
cdr3_aa: CASSEGYLDTGELFF

v_call: TRBV5-6
j_call: TRBJ1-2
d_call: .
cdr3_aa: CASILTGVNYGYTF

v_call: TRBV25-1
j_call: TRBJ2-7
d_call: TRBD1
cdr3_aa: CASSRQGANYEQYF

v_call: TRBV27
j_call: TRBJ2-7
d_call: TRBD2
cdr3_aa: CASSPLDGGGGLISYEQYF

v_call: TRBV5-1
j_call: TRBJ2-7
d_call: TRBD2
cdr3_aa: CASREGLAGSYEQYF

v_call: TRBV13
j_call: TRBJ2-7
d_call: TRBD1
cdr3_aa: CASSLRLLRDRDYEQYF

v_call: TRBV2
j_call: TRBJ2-3
d_call: .
cdr3_aa: CASSGDRQTQYF

v_call: TRBV19
j_call: TRBJ1-4
d_call: .
cdr3_aa: CASSLQVDEKLFF

v_call: TRBV4-3
j_call: TRBJ2-3
d_call: .
cdr3_aa: CASSQDLVRDSITDTQYF

v_call: TRBV4-3
j_call: TRBJ2-2
d_call: .
cdr3_aa: CASSQAGGLDTGELFF

v_call: TRBV5-4
j_call: TRBJ2-3
d_call: .
cdr3_aa: CASSLHPGLNTDTQYF

v_call: TRBV7-2
j_call: TRBJ2-3
d_call: TRBD2
cdr3_aa: CASSMTSGGGGSTDTQYF

v_call: TRBV4-2
j_call: TRBJ2-3
d_call: TRBD2
cdr3_aa: CASSSDLAGGTDTQYF

v_call: TRBV5-4
j_call: TRBJ1-3
d_call: .
cdr3_aa: CASSDSREGGNTIYF

v_call: TRBV7-9
j_call: TRBJ2-5
d_call: TRBD1
cdr3_aa: CASSPGTGRETQYF

v_call: TRBV11-2
j_call: TRBJ2-5
d_call: TRBD2
cdr3_aa: CASSQGGGAQGTQYF

v_call: TRBV9
j_call: TRBJ1-1
d_call: .
cdr3_aa: CASSVRGSTEAFF

v_call: TRBV10-3
j_call: TRBJ1-5
d_call: .
cdr3_aa: CAISESGGLPHNQPQHF

v_call: TRBV5-1
j_call: TRBJ2-2
d_call: .
cdr3_aa: CASSLELGLTGELFF

v_call: TRBV6-5
j_call: TRBJ2-7
d_call: .
cdr3_aa: CASRYTAGLPYEQYF

v_call: TRBV19
j_call: TRBJ1-1
d_call: .
cdr3_aa: CASSFSTEAFF

v_call: TRBV30
j_call: TRBJ2-7
d_call: .
cdr3_aa: CAWSGAGSHEQYF

v_call: TRBV9
j_call: TRBJ2-7
d_call: TRBD2
cdr3_aa: CASSVAGGNYEQYF

v_call: TRBV7-9
j_call: TRBJ2-7
d_call: .
cdr3_aa: CASSLAGLAGLQYF

v_call: TRBV6-1
j_call: TRBJ1-2
d_call: TRBD1
cdr3_aa: CASSEGRQGAYGYTF

v_call: TRBV5-4
j_call: TRBJ1-5
d_call: .
cdr3_aa: CASSLEPGSQGQPQHF

v_call: TRBV9
j_call: TRBJ2-3
d_call: TRBD2
cdr3_aa: CASSVVGLAGGLDTDTQYF

v_call: TRBV18
j_call: TRBJ2-7
d_call: TRBD1
cdr3_aa: CASSPRQGVYEQYF

v_call: TRBV6-1
j_call: TRBJ1-2
d_call: TRBD1
cdr3_aa: CASRERQGVGGYTF

v_call: TRBV19
j_call: TRBJ2-6
d_call: .
cdr3_aa: CASSTARPSSGANVLTF

v_call: TRBV28
j_call: TRBJ2-7
d_call: .
cdr3_aa: CASTRTGHSYEQYF

v_call: TRBV7-2
j_call: TRBJ2-7
d_call: .
cdr3_aa: CASSHTKGLYEQYF

v_call: TRBV19
j_call: TRBJ2-1
d_call: .
cdr3_aa: CASSRVFRNEQFF

v_call: TRBV16
j_call: TRBJ2-1
d_call: TRBD2
cdr3_aa: CASSQGLAVSSGFF